A selection of T cell receptor beta chains follows, all from one sample in a study of blood T cell dynamics during melanoma immunotherapy. Sequencing used immunoSEQ multiplex PCR; TCRdb keeps in-frame clones, though not all of them. The data hold 4,500 or so clones, with around 81% observed a single time. Sequencing was performed on blood, taken from a patient treated with checkpoint blockade. Receptor source: a human donor with melanoma. Both conserved end residues are part of each CDR3. Fields, in order: V gene, D gene, clone size, J gene, CDR3 protein, CDR3 DNA. The D gene is left open where the match is weak. Clone size is shown for a subset of rows, as once, few, many or a class of expanded clone.

v_gene: TRBV4-2; d_gene: .; abundance: .; j_gene: TRBJ1-1; CDR3aa: CASSQELTLNTEAFF; CDR3nt: TGTGCCAGCAGCCAAGAACTGACCCTGAACACTGAAGCTTTCTTT
v_gene: TRBV9; d_gene: .; abundance: .; j_gene: TRBJ1-4; CDR3aa: CASSLRQERNEKLFF; CDR3nt: TGTGCCAGCAGCCTCCGACAGGAGAGGAATGAAAAACTGTTTTTT
v_gene: TRBV28; d_gene: .; abundance: .; j_gene: TRBJ1-5; CDR3aa: CASSLYGQPQHF; CDR3nt: TGTGCCAGCAGTTTATACGGTCAGCCCCAGCATTTT
v_gene: TRBV5-1; d_gene: TRBD1; abundance: .; j_gene: TRBJ1-1; CDR3aa: CASSLGGTGGGNTEAFF; CDR3nt: TGCGCCAGCAGCTTGGGTGGGACAGGGGGTGGTAACACTGAAGCTTTCTTT
v_gene: TRBV29-1; d_gene: TRBD2; abundance: .; j_gene: TRBJ2-7; CDR3aa: CSVPTSGATESYEQYF; CDR3nt: TGCAGCGTCCCGACTAGCGGGGCCACCGAATCCTACGAGCAGTACTTC
v_gene: TRBV11-2; d_gene: .; abundance: few; j_gene: TRBJ2-5; CDR3aa: CASSFWGGQETQYF; CDR3nt: TGTGCCAGCAGCTTTTGGGGTGGACAAGAGACCCAGTACTTC
v_gene: TRBV11-3; d_gene: .; abundance: .; j_gene: TRBJ2-7; CDR3aa: CASSPPEQDSEQYF; CDR3nt: TGTGCCAGCAGCCCCCCCGAACAGGATAGTGAGCAGTACTTC
v_gene: TRBV2; d_gene: TRBD2; abundance: .; j_gene: TRBJ2-3; CDR3aa: CASSEGTSGGSDTQYF; CDR3nt: TGTGCCAGCAGTGAAGGGACTAGCGGGGGGTCAGATACGCAGTATTTT
v_gene: TRBV5-6; d_gene: .; abundance: .; j_gene: TRBJ2-2; CDR3aa: CASSGLGNTGELFF; CDR3nt: TGTGCCAGCAGCGGGCTGGGTAACACCGGGGAGCTGTTTTTT
v_gene: TRBV15; d_gene: .; abundance: .; j_gene: TRBJ2-7; CDR3aa: CATSREGMNYEQYF; CDR3nt: TGTGCCACCAGCAGAGAGGGCATGAACTACGAGCAGTACTTC
v_gene: TRBV11-2; d_gene: TRBD1; abundance: .; j_gene: TRBJ1-1; CDR3aa: CASNRDRGLEAFF; CDR3nt: TGTGCCAGCAACCGGGACAGGGGGCTTGAAGCTTTCTTT
v_gene: TRBV5-1; d_gene: .; abundance: .; j_gene: TRBJ2-2; CDR3aa: CASSLEGANTGELFF; CDR3nt: TGCGCCAGCAGCTTGGAAGGGGCTAACACCGGGGAGCTGTTTTTT
v_gene: TRBV5-1; d_gene: .; abundance: .; j_gene: TRBJ2-3; CDR3aa: CASSLGPDPGADTQYF; CDR3nt: TGCGCCAGCAGCTTGGGGCCCGATCCAGGGGCAGATACGCAGTATTTT
v_gene: TRBV18; d_gene: .; abundance: .; j_gene: TRBJ1-2; CDR3aa: CASSLDGNYGYTF; CDR3nt: TGTGCCAGCTCCCTCGACGGCAACTATGGCTACACCTTC
v_gene: TRBV5-6; d_gene: .; abundance: .; j_gene: TRBJ1-2; CDR3aa: CASSPPTESYGYTF; CDR3nt: TGTGCCAGCAGCCCCCCCACAGAGTCGTATGGCTACACCTTC
v_gene: TRBV6-1; d_gene: .; abundance: .; j_gene: TRBJ1-2; CDR3aa: CASGRSSNYGYTF; CDR3nt: TGTGCCAGTGGCAGGTCCTCAAACTATGGCTACACCTTC
v_gene: TRBV11-3; d_gene: .; abundance: .; j_gene: TRBJ1-2; CDR3aa: CASSLGIDYGYTF; CDR3nt: TGTGCCAGCAGCTTAGGGATTGACTATGGCTACACCTTC